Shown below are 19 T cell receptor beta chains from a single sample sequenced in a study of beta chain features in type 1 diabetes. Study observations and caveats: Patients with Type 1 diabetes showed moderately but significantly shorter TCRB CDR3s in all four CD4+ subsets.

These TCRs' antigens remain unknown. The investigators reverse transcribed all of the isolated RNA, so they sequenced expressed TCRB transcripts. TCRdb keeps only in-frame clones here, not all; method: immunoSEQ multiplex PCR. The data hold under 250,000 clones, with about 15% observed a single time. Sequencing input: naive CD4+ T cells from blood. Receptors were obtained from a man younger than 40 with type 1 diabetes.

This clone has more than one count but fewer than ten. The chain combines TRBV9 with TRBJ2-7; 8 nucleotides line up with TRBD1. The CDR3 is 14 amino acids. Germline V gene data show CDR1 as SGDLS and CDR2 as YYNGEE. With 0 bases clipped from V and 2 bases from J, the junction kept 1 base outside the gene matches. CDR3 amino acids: CASSVGTGTYEQYF. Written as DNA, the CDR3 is TGTGCCAGCAGCGTAGGGACAGGGACCTACGAGCAGTACTTC.

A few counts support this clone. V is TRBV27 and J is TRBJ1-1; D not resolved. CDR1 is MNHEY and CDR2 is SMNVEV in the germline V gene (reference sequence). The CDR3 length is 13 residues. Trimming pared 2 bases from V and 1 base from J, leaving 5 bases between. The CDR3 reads CASSLLWNTEAFF. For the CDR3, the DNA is TGTGCCAGCAGTTTACTGTGGAACACTGAAGCTTTCTTT.

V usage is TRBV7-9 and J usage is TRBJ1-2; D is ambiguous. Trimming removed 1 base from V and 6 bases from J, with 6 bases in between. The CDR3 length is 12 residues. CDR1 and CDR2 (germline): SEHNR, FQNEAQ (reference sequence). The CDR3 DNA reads TGTGCCAGCAGCTTAGGGGGAGATGGCTACACCTTC. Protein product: CASSLGGDGYTF.

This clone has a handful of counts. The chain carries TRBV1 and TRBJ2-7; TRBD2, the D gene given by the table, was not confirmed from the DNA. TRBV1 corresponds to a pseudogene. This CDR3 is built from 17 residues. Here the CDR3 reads CTSSQLQREKGLYEQYF. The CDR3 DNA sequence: TGCACCAGCAGCCAACTCCAGCGGGAGAAGGGCCTCTACGAGCAGTACTTC.

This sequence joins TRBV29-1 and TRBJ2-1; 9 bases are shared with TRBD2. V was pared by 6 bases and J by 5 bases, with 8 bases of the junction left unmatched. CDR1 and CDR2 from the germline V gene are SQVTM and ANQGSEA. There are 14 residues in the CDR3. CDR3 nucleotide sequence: TGCAGCGTCCAAGGACTAGCGCCGGACAATGAGCAGTTCTTC. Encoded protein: CSVQGLAPDNEQFF.

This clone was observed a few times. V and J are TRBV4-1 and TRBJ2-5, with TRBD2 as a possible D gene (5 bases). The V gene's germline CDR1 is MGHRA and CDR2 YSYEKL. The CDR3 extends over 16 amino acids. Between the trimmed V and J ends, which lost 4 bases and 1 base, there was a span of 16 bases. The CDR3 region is CASSLYHRGPQETQYF. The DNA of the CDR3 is TGCGCCAGCAGCCTATATCATAGAGGGCCCCAAGAGACCCAGTACTTC.

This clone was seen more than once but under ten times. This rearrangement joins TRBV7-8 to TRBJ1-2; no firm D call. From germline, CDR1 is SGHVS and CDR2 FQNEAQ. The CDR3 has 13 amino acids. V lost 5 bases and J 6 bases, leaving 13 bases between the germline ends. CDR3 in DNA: TGTGCCAGCAGCCTAGACACCGGAGATGGCTACACCTTC. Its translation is CASSLDTGDGYTF.

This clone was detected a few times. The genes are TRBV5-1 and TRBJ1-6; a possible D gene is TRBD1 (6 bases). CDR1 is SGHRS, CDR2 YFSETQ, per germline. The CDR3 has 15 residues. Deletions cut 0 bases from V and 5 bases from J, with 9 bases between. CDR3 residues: CASSLGTADNSPLHF. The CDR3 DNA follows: TGCGCCAGCAGCTTGGGGACAGCGGATAATTCACCCCTCCACTTT.

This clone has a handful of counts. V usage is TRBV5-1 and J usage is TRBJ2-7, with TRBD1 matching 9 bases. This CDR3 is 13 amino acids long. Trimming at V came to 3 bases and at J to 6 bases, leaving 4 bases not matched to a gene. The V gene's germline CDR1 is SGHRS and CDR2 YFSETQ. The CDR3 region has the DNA TGCGCCAGCAGCTGGGACAGGGTTGTCGAGCAGTACTTC. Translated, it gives CASSWDRVVEQYF.

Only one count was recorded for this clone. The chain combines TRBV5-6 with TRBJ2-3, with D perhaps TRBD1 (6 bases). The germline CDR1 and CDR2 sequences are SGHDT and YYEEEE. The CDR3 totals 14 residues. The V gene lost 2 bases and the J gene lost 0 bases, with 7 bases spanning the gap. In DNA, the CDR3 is TGTGCCAGCAGCTTTAGGGGGAGCACAGATACGCAGTATTTT. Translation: CASSFRGSTDTQYF.

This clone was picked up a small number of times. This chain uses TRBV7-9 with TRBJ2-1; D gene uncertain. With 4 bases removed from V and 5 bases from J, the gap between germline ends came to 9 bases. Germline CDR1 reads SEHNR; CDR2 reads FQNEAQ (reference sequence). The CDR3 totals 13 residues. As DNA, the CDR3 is TGTGCCAGCAGCTCGTTCACGGACAATGAGCAGTTCTTC. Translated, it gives CASSSFTDNEQFF.

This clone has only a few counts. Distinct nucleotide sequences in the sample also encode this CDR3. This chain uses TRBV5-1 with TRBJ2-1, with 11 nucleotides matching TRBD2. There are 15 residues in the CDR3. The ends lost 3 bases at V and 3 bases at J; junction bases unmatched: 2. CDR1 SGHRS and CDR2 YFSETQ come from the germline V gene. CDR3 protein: CASSSGTSGYNEQFF. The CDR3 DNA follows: TGCGCCAGCAGCTCCGGGACTAGCGGCTACAATGAGCAGTTCTTC.

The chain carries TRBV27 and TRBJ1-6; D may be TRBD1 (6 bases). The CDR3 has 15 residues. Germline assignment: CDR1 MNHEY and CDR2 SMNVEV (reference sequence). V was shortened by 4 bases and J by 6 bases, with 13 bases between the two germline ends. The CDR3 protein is CASSSHRDPNSPLHF. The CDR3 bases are TGTGCCAGCAGTTCCCACAGGGACCCTAATTCACCCCTCCACTTT.

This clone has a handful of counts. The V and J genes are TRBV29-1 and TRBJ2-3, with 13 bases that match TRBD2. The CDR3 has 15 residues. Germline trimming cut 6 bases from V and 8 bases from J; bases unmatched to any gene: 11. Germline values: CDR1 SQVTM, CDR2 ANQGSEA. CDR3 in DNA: TGCAGCGTGGCACCTGGACTAGCGGGAGTGTCTACGCAGTATTTT. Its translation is CSVAPGLAGVSTQYF.

CDR3: CASKQGLNTEAFF. DNA of the CDR3: TGTGCCAGCAAACAGGGGCTGAACACTGAAGCTTTCTTT. This chain uses TRBV6-1 with TRBJ1-1; TRBD1 aligns across 7 bases. V dropped 7 bases and J dropped 0; count of bases not matched to a gene: 2. The CDR3 is 13 residues long. The germline gives CDR1 MNHNS, CDR2 SASEGT.

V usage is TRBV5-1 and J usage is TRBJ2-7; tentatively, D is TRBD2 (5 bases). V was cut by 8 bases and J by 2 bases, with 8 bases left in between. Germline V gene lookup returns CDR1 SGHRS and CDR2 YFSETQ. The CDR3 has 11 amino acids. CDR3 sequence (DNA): TGCGCCAGTGCGAGGGCCTACGAGCAGTACTTC. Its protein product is CASARAYEQYF.

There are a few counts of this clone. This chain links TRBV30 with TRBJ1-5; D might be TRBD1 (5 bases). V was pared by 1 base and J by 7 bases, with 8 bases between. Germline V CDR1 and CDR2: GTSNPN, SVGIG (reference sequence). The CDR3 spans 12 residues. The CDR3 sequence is CAWSAQGQPQHF. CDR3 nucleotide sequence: TGTGCCTGGAGTGCGCAGGGACAGCCCCAGCATTTT.

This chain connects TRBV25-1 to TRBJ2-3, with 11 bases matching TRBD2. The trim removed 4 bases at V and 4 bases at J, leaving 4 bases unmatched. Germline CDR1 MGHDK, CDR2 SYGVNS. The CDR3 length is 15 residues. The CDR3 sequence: CASSGGLAASDTQYF. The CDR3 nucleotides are TGTGCCAGCAGTGGGGGACTAGCGGCGTCAGATACGCAGTATTTT.

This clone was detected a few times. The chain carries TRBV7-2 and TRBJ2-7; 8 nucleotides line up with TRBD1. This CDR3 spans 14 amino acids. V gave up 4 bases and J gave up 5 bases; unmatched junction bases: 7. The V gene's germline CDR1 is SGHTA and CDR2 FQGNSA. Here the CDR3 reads CASSSDRVQNEQYF. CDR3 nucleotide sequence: TGTGCCAGCAGCTCGGACAGGGTCCAGAACGAGCAGTACTTC.